Below are 24 T cell receptor beta chains sequenced from a single sample in a study of blood T cell repertoires in COVID-19. Only in-frame clones appear in the TCRdb table, and some are missing; sequencing was by immunoSEQ multiplex PCR. The sample comprises hundreds of thousands of clones, just over 85% of which are singletons, and under 1.5% rests with the top ten. Specimen: peripheral blood. These receptors originate from a woman aged 25 to 39 with active or convalescent COVID-19.

The rearrangement links TRBV5-6 to TRBJ2-5; the D is unclear. The germline V and J ends were trimmed by 7 bases and 5 bases, with 15 bases remaining between them. This CDR3 comprises 13 residues. Germline CDR1 SGHDT, CDR2 YYEEEE. CDR3 amino acids: CASASLDPETQYF. CDR3 bases: TGTGCCAGCGCCTCACTCGATCCTGAGACCCAGTACTTC.

V usage is TRBV5-6 and J usage is TRBJ1-1, with D unresolved. Germline values: CDR1 SGHDT, CDR2 YYEEEE. Deletions cut 0 bases from V and 3 bases from J, with 12 bases between. This CDR3 has 15 residues. The CDR3 loop is CASSLVGGADTEAFF. DNA of the CDR3: TGTGCCAGCAGCTTGGTAGGCGGTGCGGACACTGAAGCTTTCTTT.

The V gene is TRBV7-2, the J gene TRBJ2-3; the D gene is possibly TRBD1 (5 bases). Trimming stripped 5 bases from V and 2 bases from J, with 11 bases between. CDR1 SGHTA and CDR2 FQGNSA come from the germline V gene. The CDR3 sequence is 14 residues long. This CDR3 reads CASSPRGHTDTQYF. CDR3 nucleotide sequence: TGTGCCAGCAGCCCCCGAGGACACACAGATACGCAGTATTTT.

The chain links TRBV4-1 to TRBJ1-1; D perhaps matches TRBD1 (5 bases). The germline V and J ends were trimmed by 0 bases and 5 bases, with 16 bases remaining between them. There are 16 residues in the CDR3. Per germline, CDR1 MGHRA and CDR2 YSYEKL. Written as DNA, the CDR3 is TGCGCCAGCAGCCAAGACAGGGTGGAACGAGAGACTGAAGCTTTCTTT. This translates into CASSQDRVERETEAFF.

This clone appeared a single time. This chain joins TRBV3-1 (or the pseudogene TRBV3-2) and TRBJ2-7; D remains ambiguous. The germline V gene has CDR1 LGHDT and CDR2 YNNKEL (reference sequence). CDR3 length: 15 residues. V shed 0 bases and J shed 1 base, with 10 bases lying between them. CDR3 DNA: TGTGCCAGCAGCCAAGACAGGAAGGCGTCCTACGAGCAGTACTTC. Translated: CASSQDRKASYEQYF.

The chain recombines TRBV5-1 with TRBJ2-1; 10 bases are a match to TRBD1. Germline CDR1 SGHRS, CDR2 YFSETQ. The CDR3 is 16 amino acids. The V gene end was trimmed by 3 bases and the J gene end by 3 bases; junction bases not matched to a gene: 6. CDR3 protein: CASSSVGQGDYNEQFF. The CDR3 DNA reads TGCGCCAGCAGCTCCGTCGGACAGGGGGACTACAATGAGCAGTTCTTC.

The chain uses TRBV6-1 and TRBJ1-6, with D maybe TRBD1 (5 bases). The V and J ends lost 4 bases and 3 bases respectively, with 13 bases between them. The CDR3 is 16 amino acids. Germline V lookup: CDR1 MNHNS, CDR2 SASEGT. CDR3 in DNA: TGTGCCAGCAGTGTCGGGGGTCTCAGCTATAATTCACCCCTCCACTTT. Its translation: CASSVGGLSYNSPLHF.

J is TRBJ2-2 and V is TRBV19; 11 positions match TRBD1. Unmatched junction bases numbered 3, after V lost 10 bases and J lost 2 bases. This CDR3 is 14 amino acids long. CDR1 and CDR2 (germline): LNHDA, SQIVND (reference sequence). The CDR3: CATGQGANTGELFF. In DNA, the CDR3 is TGTGCCACCGGACAGGGGGCAAACACCGGGGAGCTGTTTTTT.

The V and J genes are TRBV6-4 and TRBJ1-2, with unresolved D. The CDR3 sequence is 16 residues long. CDR1 and CDR2 from the germline V gene are MRHNA and SNTAGT. Trimming took 7 bases from V and 0 from J, leaving 18 bases between them. CDR3 loop: CASTLRRMETNYGYTF. CDR3 bases: TGTGCCAGCACCTTAAGACGGATGGAGACTAACTATGGCTACACCTTC.

The genes are TRBV7-2 and TRBJ1-1; a possible D gene is TRBD1 (6 bases). The length of the CDR3 is 12 residues. The germline V gene has CDR1 SGHTA and CDR2 FQGNSA. Trimming removed 5 bases at V and 5 bases at J, with 9 bases between. CDR3 sequence: CASSDRPTEAFF. CDR3 nucleotides: TGTGCCAGCAGCGACAGGCCGACTGAAGCTTTCTTT.

The rearrangement uses TRBV27 and TRBJ2-3; possibly TRBD2 for D (5 bases). V was cut by 5 bases and J by 3 bases, with 9 bases left in between. This CDR3 has 13 amino acids. CDR1 and CDR2 (germline): MNHEY, SMNVEV (reference sequence). The CDR3 sequence is CASSEWTTDTQYF. CDR3 in DNA: TGTGCCAGCAGTGAATGGACTACAGATACGCAGTATTTT.

The rearrangement links TRBV7-8 to TRBJ2-3; 9 positions agree with TRBD1. This CDR3 has 16 amino acids. CDR1 is SGHVS, CDR2 FQNEAQ, per germline. J gave up 6 bases and V 5 bases, and 12 bases lay outside the gene matches. The CDR3 DNA follows: TGTGCCAGCAGCATGAGGCCGGGACAGGGTGATGATACGCAGTATTTT. Residues: CASSMRPGQGDDTQYF.

The V call is TRBV2, the J call TRBJ1-2, with D possibly being TRBD1 (5 bases). The CDR3 is 14 amino acids. Germline-derived CDR1 and CDR2 are SNHLY and FYNNEI. Trimming cost V 5 bases and J 8 bases, with 18 bases left between them. This chain's CDR3 is CASSRDKGKLGYTF. CDR3 in DNA: TGTGCCAGCAGTCGCGACAAGGGGAAGTTAGGCTACACCTTC.

The chain couples TRBV6-5 to TRBJ2-7; 7 bases are a match to TRBD2. The CDR3 covers 13 residues. Per the germline V gene, CDR1 is MNHEY and CDR2 is SVGAGI. The ends lost 6 bases at V and 3 bases at J; junction bases unmatched: 5. CDR3 protein: CASRGLVNYEQYF. The CDR3 region has the DNA TGTGCCAGCAGAGGACTAGTAAACTACGAGCAGTACTTC.

This clone has a single count. This chain connects TRBV5-1 to TRBJ2-7, with 7 bases aligning to TRBD2. J lost 6 bases, V lost 2 bases, and 11 bases had no gene match. The germline V gene encodes CDR1 SGHRS and CDR2 YFSETQ. The CDR3 sequence is 15 residues long. CDR3 DNA sequence: TGCGCCAGCAGCTTTAGCGGGTTGAGGGGTGGCGAGCAGTACTTC. This codes for CASSFSGLRGGEQYF.

This clone has only one observation. This chain joins TRBV6-5 and TRBJ1-5; D is perhaps TRBD1 (5 bases). The CDR3 loop spans 14 amino acids. CDR1 and CDR2 from the germline V gene are MNHEY and SVGAGI. Trimming left V 6 bases short and J 2 bases short, with 11 bases between. CDR3 residues: CASSQGVGNQPQHF. The CDR3 DNA sequence: TGTGCCAGCAGCCAGGGTGTCGGCAATCAGCCCCAGCATTTT.

Note on this clone: A junction end diverges from the germline sequence, so it may reflect a read error. The chain couples TRBV27 to TRBJ1-4; 8 positions agree with TRBD1. The germline gives CDR1 MNHEY, CDR2 SMNVEV (reference sequence). The CDR3 runs to 15 residues. CDR3 region: CASSSTQGEYEKLFF. The CDR3 region has the DNA TGTGCCAGCAGTTCCACACAGGGGGAATATGAGAAACTGTTTTTT. Drawing the rest from reference TRBV27 and TRBJ1-4, the complete variable domain is EAQVTQNPRYLITVTGKKLTVTCSQNMNHEYMSWYRQDPGLGLRQIYYSMNVEVTDKGDVPEGYKVSRKEKRNFPLILESPSPNQTSLYFCASSSTQGEYEKLFFGSGTQLSVL.

Notes on this clone: The identical CDR3 is also encoded by other nucleotide sequences in the sample. V usage is TRBV19 and J usage is TRBJ1-1, with 9 bases aligning to TRBD1. The V segment lost 8 bases and the J segment 0 bases; nucleotides outside the gene matches: 4. Germline loops: CDR1 LNHDA, CDR2 SQIVND (reference sequence). The CDR3 is 14 residues long. The CDR3 DNA follows: TGTGCCAGTTCGGACAGGGGAATGAACACTGAAGCTTTCTTT. It is translated as CASSDRGMNTEAFF.

The chain joins TRBV19 to TRBJ2-1; perhaps TRBD2 as D (5 bases). CDR1 is LNHDA, CDR2 SQIVND, per germline (reference sequence). Trimming removed 7 bases from V and 4 bases from J, with 20 bases in between. This CDR3 has 16 residues. The CDR3: CASTTLTGVGYNEQFF. CDR3 in DNA: TGTGCCAGTACCACATTAACCGGGGTGGGATACAATGAGCAGTTCTTC.

In the case of this clone: This sample includes further DNA sequences coding for the same CDR3. The chain combines TRBV6-1 with TRBJ1-1, with D possibly TRBD1 on 6 matching bases. The CDR3 loop spans 12 amino acids. Trimming took 2 bases from V and 8 from J, leaving 9 bases between them. CDR1 is MNHNS and CDR2 is SASEGT in the germline V gene. The CDR3 DNA is TGTGCCAGCAGTGAAACAGGGTCGGAAGCTTTCTTT. It encodes CASSETGSEAFF.

This chain links TRBV5-5 with TRBJ1-1; D uncertain. In germline, CDR1 is SGHKS, CDR2 YYEKEE (reference sequence). With 4 bases removed from V and 4 bases from J, the gap between germline ends came to 20 bases. The CDR3 totals 16 residues. Written as DNA, the CDR3 is TGTGCCAGCAGCCCCGGAGAGGTGCCCGGGAGCACTGAAGCTTTCTTT. As protein: CASSPGEVPGSTEAFF. The full variable domain, rest sourced from reference TRBV5-5 and TRBJ1-1, is DAGVTQSPTHLIKTRGQQVTLRCSPISGHKSVSWYQQVLGQGPQFIFQYYEKEERGRGNFPDRFSARQFPNYSSELNVNALLLGDSALYLCASSPGEVPGSTEAFFGQGTRLTVV.

The chain recombines TRBV6-5 with TRBJ1-2, with D perhaps TRBD1 (5 bases). This CDR3 is 16 amino acids long. Trimming pared 4 bases from V and 6 bases from J, leaving 21 bases between. The germline V gene encodes CDR1 MNHEY and CDR2 SVGAGI. CDR3 in DNA: TGTGCCAGCAGTTCGACAGACACGACCTACTTTCATGGCTACACCTTC. Residues: CASSSTDTTYFHGYTF.

The chain carries TRBV10-2 and TRBJ1-4; 12 bases are shared with TRBD1. CDR1 and CDR2 (germline): WSHSY, SAAADI. V was clipped by 3 bases and J by 1 base; unmatched bases: 9. The CDR3 spans 19 residues. CDR3 sequence reads: CASSDLPGQGAVTNEKLFF. In DNA form, the CDR3 reads TGCGCCAGCAGTGATCTACCGGGACAGGGGGCGGTAACTAATGAAAAACTGTTTTTT.

This clone was observed a handful of times. The V gene is TRBV11-2, the J gene TRBJ1-6, with 7 bases identical to TRBD1. The V and J ends lost 1 base and 8 bases, in that order; junction bases with no gene match: 2. CDR1 SGHAT and CDR2 FQNNGV come from the germline V gene. The CDR3 is 14 amino acids. CDR3 DNA: TGTGCCAGCAGCTTAGCACAGGGGTATTCACCCCTCCACTTT. This gives the protein CASSLAQGYSPLHF.